This TCR beta chain came from a study of blood T cells in healthy people across ages (dated by TCRdb to about 2015). Regarding the research as a whole: Template switching captured roughly one uniquely barcoded TCR beta cDNA molecule per two T cells in model experiments. To avoid experimental bias, donors of different ages were spread randomly across the sequencing lanes. The donors were divided into four age groups: young (average roughly 17 years), middle-aged (about 39), aged (under 70) and long-lived (nearly 85). The study measured age-related changes in TCR beta repertoire diversity using deep sequencing normalized with unique cDNA molecular identifiers. The study analyzed two additional independent replicas of 1 million unique cDNA reads from the same blood draw for two donors, one aged 18 to 30 and one aged 80 or older.

This clonotype showed up many times. Its antigen has not been determined. Per-nucleotide qualities are absent, and no much larger clonotype sits a single base away. The CDR3 goes from the cysteine to the phenylalanine over 15 residues. Only the CDR3 portion is preserved as DNA: 45 bases, with reading frame beginning at the first base. V trim: 4 bases; J trim: 8 bases; unmatched bases: 13. The germline V gene (reference sequence) gives CDR1 as SGHKS and CDR2 as YYEKEE. Receptor libraries were prepared by 5' RACE. The reads were generated on an Illumina HiSeq 2500. A second PCR of about 6 to 11 cycles was performed with a sample-barcoded 5' primer and a J-beta primer mix. Each TCR beta cDNA molecule received a unique molecular identifier from a template-switch 5' adaptor carrying 12 random nucleotides. Each sample yielded at least 2.5 million CDR3-containing paired-end reads. The Mint cDNA synthesis kit, primed by a TRBC-specific oligonucleotide, was used to synthesize first-strand cDNA from all RNA. Following uracil-DNA glycosylase treatment, all cDNA underwent a first 18-cycle PCR with the universal primers M1SS and BC2_uni_R. The authors processed their data as follows. For normalization, 1 million high-quality reads, each with a distinct molecular identifier, were randomly selected from each sample. Reads with shared molecular identifiers were discarded instead of being binned into consensus sequences. MiTCR, with a Q25 quality threshold and the strictest error-elimination algorithm, was used for CDR3 identification, clonotype clustering and error correction. A nonparametric unseen species model using Euler transformation provided a lower-bound estimate of total TCR beta diversity. TCRdb reprocessed the public reads (quality trimming at Q25 with fastp, clone calling with MiXCR) and kept in-frame beta chains. For every CDR3 protein sequence, its rows merge into one entry that carries the most common genes and DNA. The V and J calls reflect TCRdb's pipeline rather than the authors' work. The sample includes roughly 800,000 distinct CDR3 sequences, with 55% to 75% observed a single time. The ten largest clones add up to 20% to 25% of the sample.

The roughly 39 donors, aged about 6 to 90 years, were systemically healthy Caucasian individuals from Russia. Each donor gave about 9.7 milliliters of peripheral blood, drawn into EDTA-treated Vacutainer tubes. Ficoll-Paque density-gradient centrifugation was used to isolate PBMCs, with at least 6 million obtained per sample. Trizol reagent was used to extract total RNA from PBMCs, with at least 6 micrograms per sample. For every donor, an aliquot of PBMCs went through flow cytometry to measure the percentages of naive CD45RAhigh/CD27high T cells. The full study reports these points: There was a strong correlation between observed TCR beta diversity and the percentage of naive T cells measured by flow cytometry. Compared with the aged group, more naive CD4+ T cells, fewer expanded clones and increased TCR diversity were shown by the long-lived group, suggesting age selection. Total diversity estimates from one million sequenced T cells were considered lower bounds and underestimates. Observed TCR beta diversity per million T cells fell roughly linearly with age, and a significant reduction was already apparent by age about 36. Because the CMV infection status of the donors was unknown, age-related changes in expanded clonotypes may potentially have been confounded. Because profiling used bulk unsorted PBMCs, naive and antigen-experienced compartments could not be compared conclusively.

The sample was blood. The chain joins TRBV5-5 to TRBJ1-2, with 8 central nucleotides matching TRBD1. This TCR derives from a man aged 25-45 years in good health. CDR3 loop: CASSRRTGMDFGYTF. The nucleotides are TGTGCCAGCAGCCGAAGGACAGGGATGGATTTCGGCTACACCTTC. The variable domain in full, with residues beyond the CDR3 obtained from the reference TRBV5-5 and TRBJ1-2 genes, is DAGVTQSPTHLIKTRGQQVTLRCSPISGHKSVSWYQQVLGQGPQFIFQYYEKEERGRGNFPDRFSARQFPNYSSELNVNALLLGDSALYLCASSRRTGMDFGYTFGSGTRLTVV.